This entry concerns a single T cell receptor (beta chain). Its target is not known. This sample was included in a study of cytomegalovirus exposure and HLA in healthy donors. The V gene lost 10 bases and the J gene lost 0 bases, with 25 bases spanning the gap. The germline gives CDR1 LNHDA, CDR2 SQIVND (reference sequence). The CDR3 consists of 19 residues. The study's findings and limits: It was approximately 150 TCR beta chains that were listed as cytomegalovirus-associated. Using the classifier, cytomegalovirus status was reportedly diagnosed with high specificity and sensitivity.

PCR used 60 Vbeta primers and 13 Jbeta primers. Profiling relied on immunoSEQ multiplex PCR, and the TCRdb table lists in-frame clones only, not all of them. The sample lists 100,000 to 150,000 clones, more than 70% seen once, with approximately 0.93% in the top ten. The chain carries TRBV19 and TRBJ2-6; tentatively, D is TRBD1 (5 bases). Sequencing was performed on PBMCs. The sequence was collected from a human donor in good health. The CDR3 nucleotides are TGTGCCACATATACACCAGGGCAGAATCCCTCCTCTGGGGCCAACGTCCTGACTTTC. It is translated as CATYTPGQNPSSGANVLTF.